The 5 T cell receptor beta chains below were found in one sample sequenced in a study of blood T cell repertoires in COVID-19 (dated by TCRdb to 2018 to 2021). Library preparation employed the immunoSEQ multiplex PCR assay. TCRdb took over this immuneACCESS table, retaining in-frame rearrangements with V and J assigned. Such tables are incomplete; in checked studies, under half of the missing clones stem from an unresolved V gene, and the remainder is unexplained. Here the sample has some 180,000 clones; about 80% occur a single time. The top ten hold 5.2% of the sample. Sequencing was carried out using PBMCs or T cells enriched from blood (not recorded which). These receptors originate from a woman aged 55-75 years with acute COVID-19.

The sample holds one count of this clone. A junction boundary mismatches the germline segment, possibly from a read error. J is TRBJ2-1 and V is TRBV7-2; D may be TRBD1 (6 bases). This CDR3 is built from 13 residues. In germline, CDR1 is SGHTA, CDR2 FQGNSA. CDR3 sequence (DNA): TGTGCCAGCAGCTCCTTCCGGGACAAGGAGCAGTTCTTC. Translated: CASSSFRDKEQFF. The variable domain in full, completed from reference TRBV7-2 and TRBJ2-1, reads GAGVSQSPSNKVTEKGKDVELRCDPISGHTALYWYRQSLGQGLEFLIYFQGNSAPDKSGLPSDRFSAERTGGSVSTLTIQRTQQEDSAVYLCASSSFRDKEQFFGPGTRLTVL.

Here the CDR3 DNA reads TGTGCCAGCAGCTTATCACCAGCGGGGGGTACAGATACGCAGTATTTT. Amino acid sequence: CASSLSPAGGTDTQYF. V gene TRBV7-2 combines with J gene TRBJ2-3, with 9 bases that match TRBD2. The germline V gene has CDR1 SGHTA and CDR2 FQGNSA. This CDR3 contains 16 residues. V shed 2 bases and J 3 bases; nucleotides not matched to a gene: 6.

This clone was recorded many times. The CDR3 nucleotides read TGCAGCGTTGAAGTGCGGGAGGGGTACGATGAGCAGTTCTTC. It encodes CSVEVREGYDEQFF. V is TRBV29-1 and J is TRBJ2-1, with 9 bases that match TRBD2. J lost 8 bases, V lost 1 base, and 6 bases had no gene match. CDR3 length: 14 amino acids. Per germline, CDR1 SQVTM and CDR2 ANQGSEA.

The chain is built from TRBV27 and TRBJ2-5; 8 nucleotides align to TRBD1. Trimming cost V 3 bases and J 2 bases; bases outside gene matches: 5. Germline CDR1 and CDR2: MNHEY and SMNVEV (reference sequence). The CDR3 sequence is 15 residues long. The CDR3 spells CASSFGQGYQETQYF. CDR3 nucleotide sequence: TGTGCCAGCAGTTTCGGACAGGGATATCAAGAGACCCAGTACTTC.

The chain uses TRBV18 and TRBJ2-5; the D gene is possibly TRBD1 (6 bases). The V end was cut by 2 bases, the J end by 0 bases, with 7 bases between. Germline lookup yields CDR1 KGHSH and CDR2 LQKENI. The CDR3 spans 14 residues. CDR3 DNA sequence: TGTGCCAGCTCACCATGGACAGACCAAGAGACCCAGTACTTC. Protein product: CASSPWTDQETQYF.